The 27 T cell receptor beta chains below come from one sample, sequenced in a study of blood T cell repertoires in COVID-19. Produced via immunoSEQ multiplex PCR; TCRdb's table is partial and in-frame only. The sample has more than 100,000 clones; 84% are singletons. Sequenced material: PBMCs or T cells enriched from blood (not recorded which). The receptors here all came from a woman under 40 who had recovered from COVID-19.

This chain links TRBV18 with TRBJ2-7; 9 bases align to TRBD1. V shed 3 bases, J shed 2 bases, and the junction held 5 bases outside the gene matches. The germline V gene has CDR1 KGHSH and CDR2 LQKENI. CDR3 length equals 15 residues. The CDR3 here is CASSPLGQGTYEQYF. The DNA for the CDR3 is TGTGCCAGCTCACCTCTGGGACAGGGAACCTACGAGCAGTACTTC.

This clone is a singleton in its sample. The CDR3, as DNA: TGTGCCAGCTCACCACCGAGGGGACAGGACAACCAAGAGACCCAGTACTTC. This codes for CASSPPRGQDNQETQYF. V usage is TRBV18 and J usage is TRBJ2-5, with TRBD1 identical over 8 bases. CDR3 length equals 17 residues. Germline assignment: CDR1 KGHSH and CDR2 LQKENI. V lost 0 bases, J lost 0 bases, and 6 bases stayed unmatched.

The chain couples TRBV5-4 to TRBJ1-5; 9 positions agree with TRBD1. The J segment lost 3 bases and the V segment lost 4 bases, leaving 5 bases of the junction unmatched. This CDR3 region has 15 residues. CDR1 and CDR2 from the germline V gene are SGHNT and YYREEE (reference sequence). DNA of the CDR3: TGTGCCAGCAGCCGGACAGGGGACTTCAATCAGCCCCAGCATTTT. Its protein is CASSRTGDFNQPQHF.

In this sample, this clone turned up a few times. As DNA, the CDR3 is TGTGCCAGCAGTTTAGCGCGGGACTACGAGCAGTACTTC. Residues: CASSLARDYEQYF. V usage is TRBV12-3 or TRBV12-4 and J usage is TRBJ2-7; TRBD2 is a possible D gene (6 bases). CDR3 length: 13 amino acids. The germline V and J ends were trimmed by 0 bases and 3 bases, with 6 bases remaining between them.

V usage is TRBV3-1 (or the pseudogene TRBV3-2) and J usage is TRBJ2-1; D ambiguous. V was pared by 6 bases and J by 4 bases, with 4 bases between. The germline CDR1 and CDR2 sequences are LGHDT and YNNKEL (reference sequence). The CDR3 runs to 11 residues. CDR3 protein: CASSRYNEQFF. For the CDR3, the DNA is TGTGCCAGCAGTCGGTACAATGAGCAGTTCTTC.

The genes are TRBV28 and TRBJ1-2; perhaps TRBD1 as D (5 bases). CDR3 length: 15 amino acids. V lost 4 bases and J lost 0, with 12 bases in between. Germline values: CDR1 MDHEN, CDR2 SYDVKM. The CDR3 coding sequence is TGTGCCAGCAGTTCCCCTGGGGGGTCTAACTATGGCTACACCTTC. This sequence encodes CASSSPGGSNYGYTF.

V is TRBV11-2 and J is TRBJ1-1; D unresolved. Per germline, CDR1 SGHAT and CDR2 FQNNGV. The V end lost 5 bases, the J end lost 2 bases, and 3 bases lay between the germline ends. CDR3 size: 11 residues. CDR3 bases: TGTGCCAGCAGCCGTAACACTGAAGCTTTCTTT. Translation gives CASSRNTEAFF.

The chain carries TRBV4-2 and TRBJ2-1; 8 positions match TRBD2. The V and J ends lost 5 bases and 2 bases, in that order; junction bases with no gene match: 8. CDR1 is LGHNA, CDR2 YNFKEQ, per germline. The CDR3 covers 16 residues. In nucleotides, the CDR3 is TGTGCCAGCAGCGCGAGACTAGCGCCAACCTACAATGAGCAGTTCTTC. Its protein is CASSARLAPTYNEQFF.

This clone came up a few times. The genes are TRBV4-1 and TRBJ2-2; weak D call: TRBD1 (6 bases). Trimming left V 4 bases short and J 0 bases short, with 12 bases between. Germline assignment: CDR1 MGHRA and CDR2 YSYEKL. The CDR3 is 16 amino acids. The CDR3 region has the DNA TGCGCCAGCAGCCTTAACAGGGTCGCGAACACCGGGGAGCTGTTTTTT. Amino acid sequence: CASSLNRVANTGELFF.

The J gene is TRBJ2-7, the V gene TRBV19; possibly TRBD1 for D (5 bases). V lost 3 bases, J lost 1 base, and 10 bases lay in between. This CDR3 comprises 14 residues. The germline V gene encodes CDR1 LNHDA and CDR2 SQIVND (reference sequence). As DNA, the CDR3 is TGTGCCAGTAGTATCCAGGGTCAATCCTACGAGCAGTACTTC. It is translated as CASSIQGQSYEQYF.

The chain joins TRBV3-1 (or the pseudogene TRBV3-2) to TRBJ2-3; 7 nucleotides match TRBD2. CDR1 and CDR2 from the germline V gene are LGHDT and YNNKEL (reference sequence). This CDR3 region has 18 residues. V was pared by 0 bases and J by 0 bases, with 9 bases of the junction left unmatched. The CDR3 sequence is CASSQESSSGPSTDTQYF. The CDR3 region has the DNA TGTGCCAGCAGCCAAGAGTCCAGTAGCGGGCCGAGCACAGATACGCAGTATTTT.

In this sample, this clone turned up a few times. In nucleotides, the CDR3 is TGTGCCAGCAGTTACCTCGGGGGGCGGGATGAGCAGTTCTTC. Translation: CASSYLGGRDEQFF. The chain uses TRBV6-2 or TRBV6-3 and TRBJ2-1, with D maybe TRBD2 (7 bases). The germline V and J ends were trimmed by 2 bases and 8 bases, with 13 bases remaining between them. The CDR3 loop spans 14 amino acids. The germline gives CDR1 MNHEY, CDR2 SVGEGT.

The chain uses TRBV12-5 and TRBJ1-1; TRBD1 aligns across 9 bases. The ends lost 6 bases at V and 4 bases at J; junction bases unmatched: 6. This CDR3 has 14 amino acids. In germline, CDR1 is LGHNT, CDR2 FRNRAP. The CDR3 coding sequence is TGTGCTAGTGGCTCCGGACAGGGGATCACTGAAGCTTTCTTT. It translates to CASGSGQGITEAFF.

Ten or more counts support this clone. The chain recombines TRBV7-3 with TRBJ2-1; tentatively, D is TRBD1 (6 bases). Trimming left V 5 bases short and J 0 bases short, with 11 bases between. From germline, CDR1 is SGHTA and CDR2 FQGTGA. This CDR3 spans 15 amino acids. The CDR3, as DNA: TGTGCCAGCAGCGCCGACAGGAGCTCCTACAATGAGCAGTTCTTC. It specifies CASSADRSSYNEQFF.

The chain has TRBV15 and TRBJ2-1, with 9 positions matching TRBD2. This CDR3 contains 15 residues. The V and J ends lost 0 bases and 6 bases, in that order; junction bases with no gene match: 3. Germline V lookup: CDR1 LNHNV, CDR2 YYDKDF (reference sequence). The CDR3 DNA is TGTGCCACCAGCAGAGAGACTAGCGGAGGCAATGAGCAGTTCTTC. Its protein product is CATSRETSGGNEQFF.

The V gene is TRBV6-4, the J gene TRBJ1-2, with a possible D match to TRBD1 (5 bases). The CDR3 loop spans 13 amino acids. The V and J ends lost 5 bases and 7 bases respectively, with 14 bases between them. Germline CDR1 reads MRHNA; CDR2 reads SNTAGT. Written as DNA, the CDR3 is TGTGCCAGCAGTAATACAGGAAGGAGTGGCTACACCTTC. This gives the protein CASSNTGRSGYTF.

CDR3: CASSQSWTGFTDTQYF. CDR3 sequence (DNA): TGCGCCAGCAGCCAAAGCTGGACAGGATTCACAGATACGCAGTATTTT. V usage is TRBV4-3 and J usage is TRBJ2-3, with 7 bases fitting TRBD1. Germline V gives CDR1 LGHNA, CDR2 YSLEER. The CDR3 has 16 amino acids. The V and J ends lost 2 bases and 2 bases, in that order; junction bases with no gene match: 7.

The chain uses TRBV7-2 and TRBJ1-3, with 7 bases lining up with TRBD1. V trimming: 0 bases; J trimming: 4 bases; junction bases outside the gene matches: 6. The CDR3 is 16 residues long. From germline, CDR1 is SGHTA and CDR2 FQGNSA. CDR3 coding DNA: TGTGCCAGCAGCTTAGCCGCTACAGGGGTCGGAAACACCATATATTTT. Translated, it gives CASSLAATGVGNTIYF.

The genes are TRBV18 and TRBJ1-5; maybe TRBD1 (5 bases). The V gene's germline CDR1 is KGHSH and CDR2 LQKENI. The CDR3 totals 14 residues. Trimming removed 3 bases from V and 5 bases from J, with 11 bases in between. The CDR3 sequence: CASSPGGDHQPQHF. The CDR3 nucleotides read TGTGCCAGCTCACCGGGGGGAGACCATCAGCCCCAGCATTTT.

The chain has TRBV24-1 and TRBJ2-7, with 9 nucleotides matching TRBD1. The length of the CDR3 is 13 residues. J lost 6 bases, V lost 4 bases, and 3 bases had no gene match. Germline CDR1 and CDR2: KGHDR and SFDVKD. For the CDR3, the DNA is TGTGCCACCAGTGAACACAGGGGGCGCGAGCAGTACTTC. This gives the protein CATSEHRGREQYF.

The V call is TRBV4-2, the J call TRBJ1-5; D gene unclear. V was shortened by 0 bases and J by 5 bases, with 8 bases between the two germline ends. Germline V gene data show CDR1 as LGHNA and CDR2 as YNFKEQ. The CDR3 runs 14 residues. The CDR3, as DNA: TGTGCCAGCAGCCAAGATGAGGGTTATCAGCCCCAGCATTTT. This translates into CASSQDEGYQPQHF.

This clone has just one count. V is TRBV29-1 and J is TRBJ2-1, with 13 bases lining up with TRBD2. CDR1 and CDR2 (germline): SQVTM, ANQGSEA. This CDR3 region has 13 residues. Losses at the gene ends were 7 bases for V and 10 bases for J; bases not matched to a gene: 7. In DNA form, the CDR3 reads TGCAGCGGGAGACTAGCGGGAGGCCTAGAGCAGTTCTTC. Its translation: CSGRLAGGLEQFF.

The chain employs TRBV28 and TRBJ2-1, with a weak D call TRBD1 (5 bases). There are 14 residues in the CDR3. Germline V gene sequence: CDR1 MDHEN, CDR2 SYDVKM. Trimming left V 10 bases short and J 2 bases short, with 15 bases between. CDR3 protein: CATRAAMAYNEQFF. DNA for the CDR3: TGTGCCACCAGGGCAGCGATGGCCTACAATGAGCAGTTCTTC.

The chain's CDR3 is CSARGNAEQYF. CDR3 in DNA: TGCAGCGCCCGGGGGAACGCCGAGCAGTACTTC. This chain uses TRBV29-1 with TRBJ2-7, with D possibly TRBD2 on 6 matching bases. The CDR3 covers 11 residues. V lost 7 bases to trimming and J lost 6 bases, with 13 bases between them. Per the germline V gene, CDR1 is SQVTM and CDR2 is ANQGSEA.

The CDR3 sequence is CASSIVGQGDQPQHF. CDR3 nucleotides: TGTGCCAGTAGTATAGTTGGACAGGGTGACCAGCCCCAGCATTTT. J is TRBJ1-5 and V is TRBV19, with 8 bases fitting TRBD1. There are 15 residues in the CDR3. In germline, CDR1 is LNHDA, CDR2 SQIVND (reference sequence). V lost 1 base, J lost 7 bases, and 6 bases stayed unmatched. The whole variable domain, filled in from reference TRBV19 and TRBJ1-5, reads DGGITQSPKYLFRKEGQNVTLSCEQNLNHDAMYWYRQDPGQGLRLIYYSQIVNDFQKGDIAEGYSVSREKKESFPLTVTSAQKNPTAFYLCASSIVGQGDQPQHFGDGTRLSIL.

The chain recombines TRBV6-5 with TRBJ1-2, with TRBD1 matching over 7 bases. The CDR3 covers 15 residues. Losses at the gene ends were 6 bases for V and 5 bases for J; bases not matched to a gene: 12. Germline values: CDR1 MNHEY, CDR2 SVGAGI. CDR3: CASRNAQTGRYGYTF. CDR3 nucleotides: TGTGCCAGCAGAAATGCCCAGACAGGGAGGTATGGCTACACCTTC.

This clone was detected once. The CDR3 DNA reads as TGTGCCAGCAGCTCGGGGGGAAACACTGAAGCTTTCTTT. This codes for CASSSGGNTEAFF. This rearrangement joins TRBV7-3 to TRBJ1-1; D possibly corresponds to TRBD1 (5 bases). Trimming removed 4 bases from V and 2 bases from J, with 8 bases in between. Germline lookup yields CDR1 SGHTA and CDR2 FQGTGA. The CDR3 is 13 residues long. Full variable domain (remainder filled in from reference TRBV7-3 and TRBJ1-1): GAGVSQTPSNKVTEKGKYVELRCDPISGHTALYWYRQSLGQGPEFLIYFQGTGAADDSGLPNDRFFAVRPEGSVSTLKIQRTERGDSAVYLCASSSGGNTEAFFGQGTRLTVV.